This T cell receptor beta chain was observed in a study of cytotoxic CD8 clonotypes in ibrutinib-treated CLL. Libraries were prepared by immunoSEQ multiplex PCR; TCRdb keeps only in-frame clonotypes and omits some of them. The sample lists approximately 45,000 clones, over 60% occurring once. Whole-study findings and limits: Upon ibrutinib response clonality rose, and upon progression it fell back toward baseline.

V was trimmed by 5 bases and J by 8 bases, leaving 15 bases between them. Germline V gene lookup returns CDR1 KGHSH and CDR2 LQKENI. This CDR3 comprises 13 residues. This clone came up once. The antigen is not known. The rearrangement links TRBV18 to TRBJ1-1; a weak D match, TRBD1 (5 bases). The specimen comprised PBMCs, sampled after 24 months of ibrutinib treatment. The source of this sequence is a human donor with chronic lymphocytic leukemia. The CDR3 DNA is TGTGCCAGCTCATCTGATTGGGGCGGGGAAGCTTTCTTT. The encoded protein is CASSSDWGGEAFF.